This T cell receptor beta chain was sequenced for a study of T cell therapy after organ transplantation. Notes on the study in general: Confounding by concurrent antirejection or antiviral medications was not assessed.

Concerning this clone: Its antigen is not identified.

This CDR3 is built from 17 residues. Trimming removed 5 bases from V and 5 bases from J, with 19 bases in between. Germline CDR1 MNHEY, CDR2 SMNVEV (reference sequence). The protocol was immunoSEQ multiplex PCR, while the TCRdb copy is restricted to in-frame clones and leaves out a portion. The data contain more than 2,000 clones, about 90% of them singletons. This chain links TRBV27 with TRBJ2-6; unclear D gene. The sample in question was CD8+ T cells from blood, obtained before autologous CMV-specific T cell therapy. This sequence originates from a human patient who had received a solid organ transplant and had CMV disease. CDR3 region: CASSASWLQSRANVLTF. Written as DNA, the CDR3 is TGTGCCAGCAGTGCCAGTTGGCTACAAAGTCGGGCCAACGTCCTGACTTTC. Using reference TRBV27 and TRBJ2-6 for the parts outside the CDR3, the full variable domain is EAQVTQNPRYLITVTGKKLTVTCSQNMNHEYMSWYRQDPGLGLRQIYYSMNVEVTDKGDVPEGYKVSRKEKRNFPLILESPSPNQTSLYFCASSASWLQSRANVLTFGAGSRLTVL.